Each of the 22 T cell receptor beta chains below was sequenced from the same sample in a study of OX40 agonist ivuxolimab in advanced cancers. Measured with immunoSEQ multiplex PCR; TCRdb has only the in-frame clones, and not every one. The sample shows approximately 47,000 clones, over 85% of them seen only once. The source material was CD4+ or CD8+ T cells sorted from blood, sampled in a trial of the OX40 agonist ivuxolimab. The receptor set was obtained from an adult with an advanced solid tumor such as melanoma, head and neck, liver or kidney cancer.

This chain connects TRBV5-6 to TRBJ2-1; D could derive from TRBD1 or TRBD2 (6 bases each). Trimming pared 4 bases from V and 4 bases from J, leaving 12 bases between. The CDR3 extends over 14 amino acids. Germline V gene lookup returns CDR1 SGHDT and CDR2 YYEEEE. The CDR3 spells CASSGRDKYNEQFF. In DNA form, the CDR3 reads TGTGCCAGCAGCGGGCGGGACAAATACAATGAGCAGTTCTTC.

This clone was observed once. CDR3 DNA: TGTGCCAGTAGTATAGCTCGCGATGGCTACACCTTC. Translating gives CASSIARDGYTF. V and J are TRBV19 and TRBJ1-2; D is uncertain. This CDR3 spans 12 amino acids. V was pared by 1 base and J by 6 bases, with 6 bases between. In germline, CDR1 is LNHDA, CDR2 SQIVND (reference sequence).

This clone was found a few times. The J gene is TRBJ2-1, the V gene TRBV25-1; D may correspond to TRBD1 or TRBD2 (6 bases each). Germline V gives CDR1 MGHDK, CDR2 SYGVNS. CDR3 length equals 13 residues. V lost 9 bases and J lost 4, with 13 bases in between. For the CDR3, the DNA is TGTGCCAGTAGGGGGGCCTGGTACAATGAGCAGTTCTTC. Translated: CASRGAWYNEQFF.

Comment on this clone: One end of the junction fails to match germline, which may point to a read error. The chain recombines TRBV7-7 with TRBJ2-1; 11 bases map to TRBD2. This CDR3 has 15 amino acids. Germline V CDR1 and CDR2: SSHAT, FNYEAQ (reference sequence). The CDR3 loop reads CASSLGTSGYNEQFF. In DNA form, the CDR3 reads TGTGCTAGCAGCCTCGGGACTAGCGGCTACAATGAGCAGTTCTTC.

The CDR3 coding sequence is TGCGCCAGCAGCCAAGGCGAGGGTATGGGGGAAGCTTTCTTT. Protein: CASSQGEGMGEAFF. The gene calls are TRBV4-1 and TRBJ1-1, with no clear D. V dropped 1 base and J dropped 8 bases, with 14 bases sitting between them. The CDR3 consists of 14 residues. CDR1 is MGHRA, CDR2 YSYEKL, per germline.

J is TRBJ1-2 and V is TRBV28, with D tentatively TRBD1 (5 bases). The CDR3 totals 13 residues. V shed 8 bases and J shed 13 bases, with 23 bases lying between them. Germline lookup yields CDR1 MDHEN and CDR2 SYDVKM. The DNA for the CDR3 is TGTGCCAGCCGTAAACCGGGACCCCATGGGGGCACCTTC. It translates to CASRKPGPHGGTF.

The chain employs TRBV5-5 and TRBJ2-7, with TRBD1 identical over 8 bases. V shed 4 bases and J 0 bases; nucleotides not matched to a gene: 6. CDR1 is SGHKS, CDR2 YYEKEE, per germline (reference sequence). The CDR3 has 15 residues. The DNA of the CDR3 is TGTGCCAGCAGCATAGGACAGGGCCTCTCCTACGAGCAGTACTTC. Protein: CASSIGQGLSYEQYF.

This chain uses TRBV2 with TRBJ2-7; 14 bases are a match to TRBD2. CDR1 and CDR2 (germline): SNHLY, FYNNEI. Germline trimming cut 5 bases from V and 7 bases from J; bases unmatched to any gene: 10. The CDR3 consists of 16 residues. CDR3 sequence reads: CASSIGTSGGLWEQYF. The CDR3, as DNA: TGTGCCAGCAGTATCGGGACTAGCGGGGGCCTCTGGGAGCAGTACTTC. The variable domain in full, completed from reference TRBV2 and TRBJ2-7, reads EPEVTQTPSHQVTQMGQEVILRCVPISNHLYFYWYRQILGQKVEFLVSFYNNEISEKSEIFDDQFSVERPDGSNFTLKIRSTKLEDSAMYFCASSIGTSGGLWEQYFGPGTRLTVT.

The chain employs TRBV5-6 and TRBJ2-7, with 11 positions matching TRBD1. The CDR3 has 17 amino acids. V gave up 7 bases and J gave up 5 bases; unmatched junction bases: 17. CDR1 and CDR2 from the germline V gene are SGHDT and YYEEEE. The CDR3 DNA sequence: TGTGCCAGCGACCAGTGGGGTGGGGACAGGGGGTCAGACGAGCAGTACTTC. Residues: CASDQWGGDRGSDEQYF.

This clone was found once. The chain employs TRBV25-1 and TRBJ2-7, with 7 positions matching TRBD1. Germline V CDR1 and CDR2: MGHDK, SYGVNS. This CDR3 is 14 amino acids long. The ends lost 6 bases at V and 1 base at J; junction bases unmatched: 6. CDR3 protein: CASREEGASYEQYF. The CDR3 region has the DNA TGTGCCAGCAGGGAAGAGGGGGCTTCCTACGAGCAGTACTTC.

This clone is a singleton in its sample. This rearrangement joins TRBV7-8 to TRBJ2-3, with D hard to call. Between the trimmed V and J ends, which lost 3 bases and 6 bases, there was a span of 25 bases. Germline V gene data show CDR1 as SGHVS and CDR2 as FQNEAQ. CDR3 length: 18 amino acids. The CDR3 bases are TGTGCCAGCAGCTTTCCCATAGAGGACCGCGTTACGTGGGATACGCAGTATTTT. Translated: CASSFPIEDRVTWDTQYF.

The rearrangement joins TRBV5-1 to TRBJ2-7; 8 bases map to TRBD1. CDR1 is SGHRS and CDR2 is YFSETQ in the germline V gene. V lost 1 base, J lost 6 bases, and 9 bases stayed unmatched. The CDR3 is 15 residues long. The CDR3 DNA reads as TGCGCCAGCAGCTTGTTTGCAGGGGGCAGTGGCGAGCAGTACTTC. Translation: CASSLFAGGSGEQYF.

This chain joins TRBV6-5 and TRBJ2-1; either TRBD1 or TRBD2 may supply D (6 bases each). The CDR3 spans 11 residues. With 9 bases removed from V and 8 bases from J, the gap between germline ends came to 11 bases. Germline CDR1 and CDR2: MNHEY and SVGAGI. The DNA for the CDR3 is TGTGCCAGTTTCGGGGGCCATGAGCAGTTCTTC. Its protein product is CASFGGHEQFF.

The chain combines TRBV27 with TRBJ2-2, with D perhaps matching TRBD2 (5 bases). Between the trimmed V and J ends, which lost 2 bases and 6 bases, there was a span of 7 bases. Germline loops: CDR1 MNHEY, CDR2 SMNVEV (reference sequence). This CDR3 is built from 13 residues. The CDR3 is CASSLSGAGELFF. The DNA for the CDR3 is TGTGCCAGCAGTTTAAGCGGAGCCGGGGAGCTGTTTTTT.

This chain uses TRBV9 with TRBJ1-6; D ambiguous. Germline CDR1 SGDLS, CDR2 YYNGEE. There are 17 residues in the CDR3. V gave up 0 bases and J gave up 5 bases, with 15 bases separating them. The DNA of the CDR3 is TGTGCCAGCAGCGTAGCCGTTGGCAATTCGAATAATTCACCCCTCCACTTT. Translating gives CASSVAVGNSNNSPLHF.

The genes are TRBV2 and TRBJ1-6, with 8 bases aligning to TRBD1. The germline V gene encodes CDR1 SNHLY and CDR2 FYNNEI. J gave up 4 bases and V 8 bases, and 7 bases lay outside the gene matches. This CDR3 has 15 residues. The CDR3 bases are TGTGCCAGCGTCGAGGGGACAGGATATAATTCACCCCTCCACTTT. The encoded protein is CASVEGTGYNSPLHF.

The J gene is TRBJ1-2, the V gene TRBV6-5; the D gene is possibly TRBD1 (5 bases). This CDR3 contains 15 residues. Germline lookup yields CDR1 MNHEY and CDR2 SVGAGI. V was shortened by 0 bases and J by 6 bases, with 14 bases between the two germline ends. The CDR3 loop reads CASSYSRTLRDGYTF. The CDR3 DNA follows: TGTGCCAGCAGTTACTCACGGACACTCAGGGATGGCTACACCTTC.

CDR3 protein: CASSVEGRTDTQYF. As DNA, the CDR3 is TGTGCCAGCAGCGTAGAGGGAAGGACAGATACGCAGTATTTT. The gene calls are TRBV9 and TRBJ2-3; D uncertain. The length of the CDR3 is 14 residues. The germline V and J ends were trimmed by 0 bases and 3 bases, with 8 bases remaining between them. CDR1 is SGDLS and CDR2 is YYNGEE in the germline V gene.

The chain employs TRBV9 and TRBJ1-2; TRBD1 is a possible D gene (5 bases). The CDR3 runs 15 residues. CDR1 and CDR2 (germline): SGDLS, YYNGEE. V was pared by 4 bases and J by 2 bases, with 15 bases between. The CDR3 DNA follows: TGTGCCAGCAGCACACTTTTGACAGCAAACTATGGCTACACCTTC. Translating gives CASSTLLTANYGYTF. Supplemented by reference TRBV9 and TRBJ1-2, the full variable domain reads DSGVTQTPKHLITATGQRVTLRCSPRSGDLSVYWYQQSLDQGLQFLIQYYNGEERAKGNILERFSAQQFPDLHSELNLSSLELGDSALYFCASSTLLTANYGYTFGSGTRLTVV.

The rearrangement joins TRBV9 to TRBJ2-3; D tentatively fits TRBD1 or TRBD2 (6 bases each). The CDR3 has 16 residues. Per the germline V gene, CDR1 is SGDLS and CDR2 is YYNGEE. Between the trimmed V and J ends, which lost 4 bases and 0 bases, there was a span of 15 bases. The CDR3 coding sequence is TGTGCCAGCAGCTTAGAGGGGGGCGAAAGCACAGATACGCAGTATTTT. It specifies CASSLEGGESTDTQYF.

The gene calls are TRBV9 and TRBJ2-5, with 8 bases lining up with TRBD1. Germline loops: CDR1 SGDLS, CDR2 YYNGEE. CDR3 length: 18 amino acids. V trimming: 4 bases; J trimming: 5 bases; junction bases outside the gene matches: 19. CDR3 DNA: TGTGCCAGCAGCATTAGGATGGGACAGGATGAGGTTGGGGAGACCCAGTACTTC. Amino acids: CASSIRMGQDEVGETQYF.

This sequence joins TRBV11-2 and TRBJ2-7; TRBD1 aligns across 7 bases. The CDR3 is made up of 15 amino acids. J lost 0 bases, V lost 5 bases, and 7 bases had no gene match. Germline CDR1 and CDR2: SGHAT and FQNNGV. The CDR3 spells CASSTGESSSYEQYF. In DNA, the CDR3 is TGTGCCAGCAGCACAGGGGAATCGAGCTCCTACGAGCAGTACTTC.